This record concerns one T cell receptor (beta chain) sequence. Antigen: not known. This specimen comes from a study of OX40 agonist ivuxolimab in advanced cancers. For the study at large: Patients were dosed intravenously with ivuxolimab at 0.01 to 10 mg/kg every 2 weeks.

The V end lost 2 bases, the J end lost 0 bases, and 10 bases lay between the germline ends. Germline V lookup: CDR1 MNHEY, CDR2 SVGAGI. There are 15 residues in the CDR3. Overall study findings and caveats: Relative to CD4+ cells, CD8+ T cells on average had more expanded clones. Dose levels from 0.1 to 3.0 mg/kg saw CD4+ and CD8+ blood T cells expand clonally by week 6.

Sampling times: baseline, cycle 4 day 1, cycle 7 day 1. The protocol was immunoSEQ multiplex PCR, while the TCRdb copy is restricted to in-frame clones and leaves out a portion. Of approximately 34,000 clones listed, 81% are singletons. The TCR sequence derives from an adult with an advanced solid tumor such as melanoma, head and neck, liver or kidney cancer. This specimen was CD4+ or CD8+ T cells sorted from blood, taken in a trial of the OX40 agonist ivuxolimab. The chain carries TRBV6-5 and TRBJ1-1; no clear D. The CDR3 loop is CASSYVGGMNTEAFF. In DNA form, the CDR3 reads TGTGCCAGCAGTTACGTAGGCGGTATGAACACTGAAGCTTTCTTT.